The T cell receptor beta chain described here comes from a study of beta chain bispecific antibodies for T cell cancers. The overall study: HPB-ALL carried surface TRBV5-5, while Jurkat carried TRBV12-3. Study findings and constraints: In these mixed samples, most targeted TRBV reads derived from the leukemia cell line. Anti-TRBV12 exposure, compared with anti-CD19, reduced the TRBV12-3 proportion of TRBV signal by approximately 99%.

Clonotype quantities came from unique molecular identifier barcode counts. MiXCR was run by TCRdb on the 5' RACE reads, yielding one entry per CDR3 protein. The sample lists tens of thousands of distinct CDR3 sequences, just over 2% occurring once. V was shortened by 1 base and J by 10 bases, with 18 bases between the two germline ends. CDR1 SGHRS and CDR2 YFSETQ come from the germline V gene. This CDR3 has 15 amino acids. Blood mononuclear cells were expanded for roughly 3 days using either OKT3 anti-CD3 antibody or CD3/CD28 beads. Anti-TRBV12 bispecific coculture of Jurkat cells with normal T cells. This clonotype was recorded at least ten times. What it recognizes is unknown.

The receptor was derived from a human donor in good health. Some clones in this sample may be carry-over from other donors' samples. The rearrangement links TRBV5-1 to TRBJ2-1; D perhaps matches TRBD2 (5 bases). The material was healthy donor T cells cultured with leukemia cells, obtained from a culture containing a bispecific antibody targeting TCR Vbeta12. CDR3 sequence reads: CASSLIGLGEREQFF. DNA of the CDR3: TGCGCCAGCAGCTTGATTGGACTGGGAGAACGAGAGCAGTTCTTC.